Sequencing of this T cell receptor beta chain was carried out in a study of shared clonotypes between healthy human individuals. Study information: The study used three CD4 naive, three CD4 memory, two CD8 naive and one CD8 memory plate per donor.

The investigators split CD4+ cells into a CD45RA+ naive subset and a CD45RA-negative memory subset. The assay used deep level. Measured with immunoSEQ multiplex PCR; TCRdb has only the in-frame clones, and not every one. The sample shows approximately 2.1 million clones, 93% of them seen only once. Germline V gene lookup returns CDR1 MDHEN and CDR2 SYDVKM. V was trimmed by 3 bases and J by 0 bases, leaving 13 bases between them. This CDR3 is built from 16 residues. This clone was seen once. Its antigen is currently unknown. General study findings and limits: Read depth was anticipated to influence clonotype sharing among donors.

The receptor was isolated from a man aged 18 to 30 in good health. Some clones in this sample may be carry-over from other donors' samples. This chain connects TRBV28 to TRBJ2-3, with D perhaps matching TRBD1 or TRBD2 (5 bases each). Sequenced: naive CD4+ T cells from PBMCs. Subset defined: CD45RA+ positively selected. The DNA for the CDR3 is TGTGCCAGCAGTTTGTCTCGGGGCGGGAGCACAGATACGCAGTATTTT. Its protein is CASSLSRGGSTDTQYF.